This T cell receptor (beta chain) was found in a study of T-cell reconstitution after alpha-beta-depleted transplantation in children. General observations from the study: Reportedly, alpha-beta T cells present about two months post-transplant originated from several hundred expanded clones of graft origin. For some patients, TCRbeta diversity was high at day 60 because of recipient T cells and thymic progenitors that survived. Newly made T cells mostly supplied T-cell counts and diversity one year after transplant.

V lost 2 bases to trimming and J lost 1 base, with 6 bases between them. Germline CDR1 is MNHEY and CDR2 is SVGAGI. The CDR3 sequence is 14 residues long. As regards this clonotype: What it binds is not known. A much larger clone lies one base from this, so it may be a read error.

TCRbeta library construction was performed incorporating unique molecular identifiers. TCRdb ran MiXCR on the PCR reads and lists one entry per CDR3 protein. The profile shows around 450,000 distinct CDR3 sequences, about 45% of them singletons. The origin of this receptor is a girl aged 2-9 years with aplastic anemia, due to receive a stem cell transplant. Sample: PBMCs, taken before TCRalphabeta/CD19-depleted stem cell transplant. The chain has TRBV6-5 and TRBJ2-4, with a possible D match to TRBD2 (6 bases). For the CDR3, the DNA is TGTGCCAGCAGTTACGGGGGGGCCAAAAACATTCAGTACTTC. It codes for CASSYGGAKNIQYF.